These 17 T cell receptor beta chains came from one sample sequenced in a study of T cell repertoires in cytomegalovirus infection. TCRdb re-called the reads with MiXCR, one entry per CDR3 protein. The sample includes approximately 700,000 distinct CDR3 sequences, under 40% seen only once; the top ten take about 2.8%. The sequenced sample was PBMCs. These receptors all come from a human donor in good health (CMV status not recorded). Some clones in this sample may be carry-over from other donors' samples.

This rearrangement joins TRBV4-1 to TRBJ2-2, with D possibly matching TRBD1 (6 bases). This CDR3 region has 16 residues. CDR1 is MGHRA and CDR2 is YSYEKL in the germline V gene. V dropped 0 bases and J dropped 1 base, with 9 bases sitting between them. The CDR3 bases are TGCGCCAGCAGCCAAGAAACAGGGCAGAACACCGGGGAGCTGTTTTTT. Translated, it gives CASSQETGQNTGELFF.

There are a few counts of this clonotype. V and J are TRBV4-2 and TRBJ1-1; no clear D. This CDR3 comprises 15 residues. V lost 0 bases, J lost 1 base, and 9 bases lay in between. Germline CDR1 is LGHNA and CDR2 is YNFKEQ. Written as DNA, the CDR3 is TGTGCCAGCAGCCAAGACGGGAACAGGAACACTGAAGCTTTCTTT. Amino acids: CASSQDGNRNTEAFF.

The chain links TRBV28 to TRBJ2-7; D gene unclear. Germline values: CDR1 MDHEN, CDR2 SYDVKM. This CDR3 region has 12 residues. V was cut by 3 bases and J by 6 bases, with 9 bases left in between. CDR3 protein: CASSFSQTEQYF. In nucleotides, the CDR3 is TGTGCCAGCAGTTTCAGCCAGACCGAGCAGTACTTC.

V and J are TRBV6-6 and TRBJ1-4; 7 nucleotides align to TRBD1. The CDR3 runs 16 residues. In germline, CDR1 is MNHNY, CDR2 SVGAGI (reference sequence). V lost 7 bases and J lost 0; bases outside the gene matches: 8. DNA for the CDR3: TGTGCCAGCATGGGCCAGGGGGTTGCAACTAATGAAAAACTGTTTTTT. Amino acid sequence: CASMGQGVATNEKLFF.

The rearrangement joins TRBV28 to TRBJ2-7, with D perhaps TRBD1 or TRBD2 (6 bases each). Germline CDR1 MDHEN, CDR2 SYDVKM. Trimming took 5 bases from V and 5 from J, leaving 22 bases between them. CDR3 length: 16 residues. The CDR3 is CASSPLRGAKLDEQYF. The CDR3 nucleotides read TGTGCCAGCAGTCCCCTAAGGGGGGCAAAATTGGACGAGCAGTACTTC.

The sample holds a few counts of this clonotype. The chain joins TRBV7-3 to TRBJ2-5, with D unresolved. Trimming took 1 base from V and 1 from J, leaving 10 bases between them. This CDR3 has 15 amino acids. The germline CDR1 and CDR2 sequences are SGHTA and FQGTGA. This CDR3 reads CASSLSAASQETQYF. CDR3 DNA sequence: TGTGCCAGCAGCTTAAGTGCGGCGAGCCAAGAGACCCAGTACTTC.

On this clonotype itself: One end of the junction varies from germline; a read error may be responsible. The chain combines TRBV28 with TRBJ2-7; 8 bases match TRBD1. Germline V CDR1 and CDR2: MDHEN, SYDVKM. This CDR3 is built from 18 residues. For the CDR3, the DNA is TGTACCAGCAGTTTATGGGTTCCGGATAGCAGGGGGCCCCACGAGCAGTACTTC. It codes for CTSSLWVPDSRGPHEQYF.

The chain uses TRBV6-1 and TRBJ2-7; D unresolved. This CDR3 is 14 amino acids long. V lost 1 base and J 2 bases, leaving 9 bases between the germline ends. Germline values: CDR1 MNHNS, CDR2 SASEGT. The CDR3 sequence is CASSEGVGAYEQYF. The CDR3 DNA follows: TGTGCCAGCAGTGAAGGGGTCGGAGCCTACGAGCAGTACTTC.

The chain uses TRBV6-5 and TRBJ2-1; 8 bases are shared with TRBD2. From germline, CDR1 is MNHEY and CDR2 SVGAGI. Trimming at V came to 7 bases and at J to 0 bases, leaving 8 bases not matched to a gene. The CDR3 spans 16 residues. The CDR3 loop reads CASNKLSGGSYNEQFF. As DNA, the CDR3 is TGTGCCAGCAATAAACTAAGCGGGGGCTCCTACAATGAGCAGTTCTTC.

The chain joins TRBV10-3 to TRBJ1-5; no definite D call. Per germline, CDR1 ENHRY and CDR2 SYGVKD. This CDR3 has 14 residues. V was cut by 3 bases and J by 7 bases, with 13 bases left in between. CDR3 nucleotides: TGTGCCATCAGTGAACGCCAGGTTTGGCAGCCCCAGCATTTT. It yields the protein CAISERQVWQPQHF.

This chain joins TRBV7-8 and TRBJ1-5; no clear D gene. Trimming took 0 bases from V and 9 from J, leaving 15 bases between them. Germline assignment: CDR1 SGHVS and CDR2 FQNEAQ. The CDR3 length is 15 residues. CDR3 coding DNA: TGTGCCAGCAGCTTAGCAGGATCCGCATACCGGCCCCAGCATTTT. Translating it yields CASSLAGSAYRPQHF.

The CDR3 DNA is TGCAGTGCTAGCGCTATCATCCCCAACTACAATGAGCAGTTCTTC. This sequence encodes CSASAIIPNYNEQFF. The V and J genes are TRBV20-1 and TRBJ2-1; D not certain. The V end was cut by 3 bases, the J end by 3 bases, with 15 bases between. CDR1 and CDR2 from the germline V gene are DFQATT and SNEGSKA (reference sequence). This CDR3 contains 15 residues.

The CDR3 DNA follows: TGCAGCGTTGTAGGGACAGGCAATCAGCCCCAGCATTTT. Its translation: CSVVGTGNQPQHF. This chain connects TRBV29-1 to TRBJ1-5, with 7 bases identical to TRBD1. With V trimmed by 4 bases and J by 2 bases, 2 bases remained unmatched. The CDR3 is 13 amino acids. In germline, CDR1 is SQVTM, CDR2 ANQGSEA.

The chain couples TRBV7-6 to TRBJ2-7; perhaps TRBD1 as D (5 bases). Per germline, CDR1 SGHVS and CDR2 FNYEAQ. Trimming took 5 bases from V and 4 from J, leaving 18 bases between them. The CDR3 totals 15 residues. The CDR3, as DNA: TGTGCCAGCAGCCAAACGGCAGGGATAAATTACGAGCAGTACTTC. Translated, it gives CASSQTAGINYEQYF. Together with reference TRBV7-6 and TRBJ2-7, the CDR3 gives the full variable domain: GAGVSQSPRYKVTKRGQDVALRCDPISGHVSLYWYRQALGQGPEFLTYFNYEAQQDKSGLPNDRFSAERPEGSISTLTIQRTEQRDSAMYRCASSQTAGINYEQYFGPGTRLTVT.

The genes are TRBV6-2 or TRBV6-3 and TRBJ2-3; D gene ambiguous. The CDR3 covers 14 residues. Germline V gene sequence: CDR1 MNHEY, CDR2 SVGEGT. Trimming took off 2 bases at V and 4 bases at J, with 10 bases between the two ends. This chain's CDR3 is CASSYGPPPDTQYF. The CDR3 nucleotides are TGTGCCAGCAGTTACGGACCGCCCCCAGATACGCAGTATTTT.

V and J are TRBV12-3 or TRBV12-4 and TRBJ1-1, with D perhaps matching TRBD1 (6 bases). This CDR3 spans 14 amino acids. V dropped 5 bases and J dropped 5 bases, with 15 bases sitting between them. CDR3 amino acids: CASSPHEGGTEAFF. The CDR3, as DNA: TGTGCCAGCAGTCCCCATGAGGGGGGGACTGAAGCTTTCTTT.

A few counts support this clonotype. The rearrangement uses TRBV5-1 and TRBJ1-3, with D possibly being TRBD1 (5 bases). V lost 0 bases to trimming and J lost 0 bases, with 7 bases between them. Looked up from germline, CDR1 is SGHRS and CDR2 is YFSETQ. The CDR3 runs 15 residues. The CDR3 loop is CASSLEGSSGNTIYF. The CDR3 bases are TGCGCCAGCAGCTTGGAGGGGAGCTCTGGAAACACCATATATTTT.